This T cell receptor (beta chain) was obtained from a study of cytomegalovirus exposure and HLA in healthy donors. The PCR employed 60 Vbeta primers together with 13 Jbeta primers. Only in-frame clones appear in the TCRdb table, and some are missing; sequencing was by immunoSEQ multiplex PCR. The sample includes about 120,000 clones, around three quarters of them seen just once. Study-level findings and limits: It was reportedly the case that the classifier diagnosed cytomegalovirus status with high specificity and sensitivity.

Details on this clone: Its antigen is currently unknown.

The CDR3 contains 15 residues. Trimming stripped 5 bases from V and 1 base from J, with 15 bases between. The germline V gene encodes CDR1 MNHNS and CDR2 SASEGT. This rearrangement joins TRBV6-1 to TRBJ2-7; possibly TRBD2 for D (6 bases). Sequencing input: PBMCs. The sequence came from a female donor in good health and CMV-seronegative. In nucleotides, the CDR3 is TGTGCCAGCAGTCCCGGACTACCCACTTCCTACGAGCAGTACTTC. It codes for CASSPGLPTSYEQYF.